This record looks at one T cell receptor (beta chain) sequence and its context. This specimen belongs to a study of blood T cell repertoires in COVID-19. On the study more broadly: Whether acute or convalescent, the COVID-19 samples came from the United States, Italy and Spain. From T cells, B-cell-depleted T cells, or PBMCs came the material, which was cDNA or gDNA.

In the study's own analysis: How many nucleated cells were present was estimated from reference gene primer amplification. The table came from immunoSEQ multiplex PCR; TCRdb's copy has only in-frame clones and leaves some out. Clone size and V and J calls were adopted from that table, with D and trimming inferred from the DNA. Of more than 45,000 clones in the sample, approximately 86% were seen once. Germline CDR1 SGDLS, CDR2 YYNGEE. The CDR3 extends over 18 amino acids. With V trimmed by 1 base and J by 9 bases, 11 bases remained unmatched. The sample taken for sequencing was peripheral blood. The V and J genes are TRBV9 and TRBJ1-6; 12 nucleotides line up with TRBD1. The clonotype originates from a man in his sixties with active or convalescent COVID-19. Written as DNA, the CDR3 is TGTGCCAGCAGCGTATCCCGGGACAGGGGGCCTGAGGGTTCACCCCTCCACTTT. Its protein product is CASSVSRDRGPEGSPLHF.